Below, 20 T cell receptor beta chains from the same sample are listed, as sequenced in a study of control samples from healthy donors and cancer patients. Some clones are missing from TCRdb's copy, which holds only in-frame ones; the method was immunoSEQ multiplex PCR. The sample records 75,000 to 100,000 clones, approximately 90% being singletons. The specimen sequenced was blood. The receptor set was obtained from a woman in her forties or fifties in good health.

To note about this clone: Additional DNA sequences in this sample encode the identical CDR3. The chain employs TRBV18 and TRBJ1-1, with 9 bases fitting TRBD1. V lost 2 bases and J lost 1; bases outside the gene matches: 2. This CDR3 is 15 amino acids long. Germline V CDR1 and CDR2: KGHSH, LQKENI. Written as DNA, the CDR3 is TGTGCCAGCTCACCATTGACAGGGGGGAACACTGAAGCTTTCTTT. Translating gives CASSPLTGGNTEAFF.

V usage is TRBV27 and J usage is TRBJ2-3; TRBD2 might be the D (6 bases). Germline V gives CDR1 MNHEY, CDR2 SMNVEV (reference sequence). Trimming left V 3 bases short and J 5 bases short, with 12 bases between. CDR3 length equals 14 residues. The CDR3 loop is CASSFGTGGDTQYF. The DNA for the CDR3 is TGTGCCAGCAGTTTCGGGACTGGGGGAGATACGCAGTATTTT.

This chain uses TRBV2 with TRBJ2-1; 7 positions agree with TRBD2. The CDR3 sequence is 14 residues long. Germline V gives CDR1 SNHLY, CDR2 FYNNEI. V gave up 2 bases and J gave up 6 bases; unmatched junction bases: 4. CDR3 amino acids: CASSEQGGSNEQFF. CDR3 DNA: TGTGCCAGCAGTGAACAAGGCGGGAGCAATGAGCAGTTCTTC. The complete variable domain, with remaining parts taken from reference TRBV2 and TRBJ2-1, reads EPEVTQTPSHQVTQMGQEVILRCVPISNHLYFYWYRQILGQKVEFLVSFYNNEISEKSEIFDDQFSVERPDGSNFTLKIRSTKLEDSAMYFCASSEQGGSNEQFFGPGTRLTVL.

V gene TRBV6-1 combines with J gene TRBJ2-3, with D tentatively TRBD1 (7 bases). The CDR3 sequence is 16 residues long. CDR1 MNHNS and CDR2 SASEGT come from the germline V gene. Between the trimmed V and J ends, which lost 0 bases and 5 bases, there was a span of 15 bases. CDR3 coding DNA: TGTGCCAGCAGTGAAGCCTGGAGGGGGCAGGGAGATACGCAGTATTTT. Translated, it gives CASSEAWRGQGDTQYF.

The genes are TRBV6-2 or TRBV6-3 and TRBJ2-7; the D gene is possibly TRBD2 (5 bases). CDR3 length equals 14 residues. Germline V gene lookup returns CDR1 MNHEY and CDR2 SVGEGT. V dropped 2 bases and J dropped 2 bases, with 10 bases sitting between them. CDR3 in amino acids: CASSYRGSPYEQYF. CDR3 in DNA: TGTGCCAGCAGTTACCGGGGTTCGCCCTACGAGCAGTACTTC.

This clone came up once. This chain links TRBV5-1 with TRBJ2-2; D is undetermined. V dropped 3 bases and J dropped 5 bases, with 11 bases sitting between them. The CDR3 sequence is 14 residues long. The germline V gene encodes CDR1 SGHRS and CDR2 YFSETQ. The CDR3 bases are TGCGCCAGCAGCTCCGGGTCTAGTACCGGGGAGCTGTTTTTT. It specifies CASSSGSSTGELFF.

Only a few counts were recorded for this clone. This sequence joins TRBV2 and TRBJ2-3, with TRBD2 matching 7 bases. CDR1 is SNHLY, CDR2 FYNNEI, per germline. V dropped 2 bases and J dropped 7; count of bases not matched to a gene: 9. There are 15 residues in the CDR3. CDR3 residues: CASSERRETRHTQYF. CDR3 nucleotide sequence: TGTGCCAGCAGTGAACGGCGGGAGACCCGGCATACGCAGTATTTT.

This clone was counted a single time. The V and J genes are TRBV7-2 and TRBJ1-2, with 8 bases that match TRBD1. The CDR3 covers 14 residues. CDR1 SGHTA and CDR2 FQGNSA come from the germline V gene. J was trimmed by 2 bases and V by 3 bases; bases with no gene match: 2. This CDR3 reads CASSFRDRNYGYTF. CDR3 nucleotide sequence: TGTGCCAGCAGCTTCCGGGACAGGAACTATGGCTACACCTTC.

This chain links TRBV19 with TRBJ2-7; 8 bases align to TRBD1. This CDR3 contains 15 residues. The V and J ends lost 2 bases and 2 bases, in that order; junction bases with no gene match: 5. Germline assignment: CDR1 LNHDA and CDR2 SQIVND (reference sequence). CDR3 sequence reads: CASSITSGGPYEQYF. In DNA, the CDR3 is TGTGCCAGTAGTATAACGTCAGGGGGCCCCTACGAGCAGTACTTC.

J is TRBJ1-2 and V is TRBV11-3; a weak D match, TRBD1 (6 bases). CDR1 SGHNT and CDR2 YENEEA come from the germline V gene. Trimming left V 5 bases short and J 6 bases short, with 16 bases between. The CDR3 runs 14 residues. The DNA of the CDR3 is TGTGCCAGCAGCCGGCCGTCTGGGGGCGATGGCTACACCTTC. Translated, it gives CASSRPSGGDGYTF.

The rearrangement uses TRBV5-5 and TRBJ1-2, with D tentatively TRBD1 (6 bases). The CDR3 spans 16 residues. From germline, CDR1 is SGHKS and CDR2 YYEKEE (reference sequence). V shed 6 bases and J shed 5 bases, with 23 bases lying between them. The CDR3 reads CASTLTRATGTYGYTF. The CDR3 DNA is TGTGCCAGCACCTTAACCCGGGCAACAGGGACGTATGGCTACACCTTC.

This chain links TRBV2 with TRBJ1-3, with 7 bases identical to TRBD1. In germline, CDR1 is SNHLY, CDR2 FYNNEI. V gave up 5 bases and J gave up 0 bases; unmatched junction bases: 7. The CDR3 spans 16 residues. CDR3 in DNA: TGTGCCAGCAGTTGGGACAGTTCAAACTCTGGAAACACCATATATTTT. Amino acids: CASSWDSSNSGNTIYF.

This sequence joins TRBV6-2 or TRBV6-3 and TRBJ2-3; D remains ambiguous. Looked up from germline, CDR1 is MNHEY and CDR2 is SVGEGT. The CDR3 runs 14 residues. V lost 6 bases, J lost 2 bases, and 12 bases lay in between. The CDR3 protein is CASRPRLITDTQYF. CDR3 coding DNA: TGTGCCAGCAGACCTAGACTTATCACAGATACGCAGTATTTT.

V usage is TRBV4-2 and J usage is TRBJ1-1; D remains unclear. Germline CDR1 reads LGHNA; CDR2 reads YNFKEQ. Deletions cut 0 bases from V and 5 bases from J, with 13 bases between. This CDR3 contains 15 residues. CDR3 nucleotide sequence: TGTGCCAGCAGCCAAGACAATGGGGTCGGGACTGAAGCTTTCTTT. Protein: CASSQDNGVGTEAFF.

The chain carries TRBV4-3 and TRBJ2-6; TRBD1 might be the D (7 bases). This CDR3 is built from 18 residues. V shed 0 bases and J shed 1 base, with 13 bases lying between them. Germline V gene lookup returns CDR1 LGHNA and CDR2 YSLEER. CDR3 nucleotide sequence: TGCGCCAGCAGCCAAGAGGTCAGGGGGGCATCTGGGGCCAACGTCCTGACTTTC. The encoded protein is CASSQEVRGASGANVLTF.

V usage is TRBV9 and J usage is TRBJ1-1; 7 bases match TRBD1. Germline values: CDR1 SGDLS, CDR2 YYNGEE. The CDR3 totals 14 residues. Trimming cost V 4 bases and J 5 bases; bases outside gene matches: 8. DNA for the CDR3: TGTGCCAGCAGCAGACGACAGGGAGAAACTGAAGCTTTCTTT. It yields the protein CASSRRQGETEAFF.

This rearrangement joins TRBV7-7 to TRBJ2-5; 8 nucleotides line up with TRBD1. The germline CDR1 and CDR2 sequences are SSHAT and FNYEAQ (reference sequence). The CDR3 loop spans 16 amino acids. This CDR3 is CASSLGTGVYQETQYF. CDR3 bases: TGTGCTAGCTCCCTCGGGACAGGAGTGTACCAAGAGACCCAGTACTTC.

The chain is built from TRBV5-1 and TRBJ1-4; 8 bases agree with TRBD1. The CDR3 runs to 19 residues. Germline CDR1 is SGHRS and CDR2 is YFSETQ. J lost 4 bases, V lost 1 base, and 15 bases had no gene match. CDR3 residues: CASSLSGQGPYGYNEKLFF. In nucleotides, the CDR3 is TGCGCCAGCAGCTTGTCAGGACAGGGCCCCTACGGGTATAATGAAAAACTGTTTTTT.

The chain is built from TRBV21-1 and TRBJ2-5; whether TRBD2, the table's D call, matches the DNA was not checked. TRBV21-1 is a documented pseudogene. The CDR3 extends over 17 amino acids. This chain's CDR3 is CASSYPRWEGSQETQYF. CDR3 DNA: TGTGCCAGCAGCTATCCTAGATGGGAAGGGAGTCAAGAGACCCAGTACTTC.

The CDR3 here is CASSLSGLQSNQPQHF. CDR3 in DNA: TGTGCCAGCAGTTTATCCGGGCTCCAAAGCAATCAGCCCCAGCATTTT. The chain uses TRBV28 and TRBJ1-5; no reliable D call. CDR3 length: 16 residues. The V gene lost 1 base and the J gene lost 1 base, with 11 bases spanning the gap. The germline V gene has CDR1 MDHEN and CDR2 SYDVKM. Combining the CDR3 with reference TRBV28 and TRBJ1-5 gives the whole variable domain DVKVTQSSRYLVKRTGEKVFLECVQDMDHENMFWYRQDPGLGLRLIYFSYDVKMKEKGDIPEGYSVSREKKERFSLILESASTNQTSMYLCASSLSGLQSNQPQHFGDGTRLSIL.